The 3 T cell receptor beta chains reported below all come from one sample, sequenced in a study of shared clonotypes between healthy human individuals. Clones were sequenced by immunoSEQ multiplex PCR, and TCRdb holds only the in-frame ones, with some missing. The profile shows 1.6 million or so clones, roughly 96% of them singletons. The sequenced material came from naive CD4+ T cells sorted from blood. As to subset: CD45RA+ positively selected. These receptors all come from a man in his thirties or forties in good health.

The chain joins TRBV10-3 to TRBJ1-5; maybe TRBD1 (6 bases). The CDR3 totals 16 residues. With 0 bases removed from V and 4 bases from J, the gap between germline ends came to 13 bases. Germline loops: CDR1 ENHRY, CDR2 SYGVKD. CDR3 in DNA: TGTGCCATCAGTGAGTCGATGGCAGGGGAGAATCAGCCCCAGCATTTT. Protein: CAISESMAGENQPQHF.

V is TRBV18 and J is TRBJ1-1; TRBD1 might be the D (5 bases). Germline CDR1 KGHSH, CDR2 LQKENI. This CDR3 region has 12 residues. The ends were cut back, 5 bases at V and 7 bases at J, with 11 bases in the middle. CDR3 amino acids: CASSADRHEAFF. The DNA for the CDR3 is TGTGCCAGCTCAGCCGACAGACATGAAGCTTTCTTT.

This clone has more than one count but fewer than ten. This chain connects TRBV7-9 to TRBJ1-2, with D perhaps matching TRBD1 (5 bases). The CDR3 is made up of 15 amino acids. Trimming cost V 0 bases and J 6 bases, with 14 bases left between them. Germline CDR1 is SEHNR and CDR2 is FQNEAQ (reference sequence). CDR3 sequence reads: CASSLARGVLDGYTF. The DNA for the CDR3 is TGTGCCAGCAGCTTAGCACGAGGGGTGCTGGATGGCTACACCTTC.